The rows below give T cell receptor beta chains drawn from one sample of a study of beta chain features in type 1 diabetes. TCRdb keeps only in-frame clones here, not all; method: immunoSEQ multiplex PCR. This sample has roughly 350,000 clones, with approximately 11% found just once. Sequenced input: naive CD4+ T cells from blood. The receptors shown here come from a woman in her 30s in good health. Each CDR3 is given with its conserved first and last residue. D genes are given only for firm matches. For some rows the clone size is stated as once, few or many, or as a class when expanded; others skip it.

>19|TRBV11-2|NA|TRBD2|TRBJ2-3
TGTGCCAGCAGCTCCCCCCTCGGAGGGGCGGGAGGGGGCACAGATACGCAGTATTTT
CASSSPLGGAGGGTDTQYF
>15|TRBV5-1|NA|TRBD2|TRBJ2-5
TGCGCCAGCAGACTCGCGGGAGTGGGGGAAGAGACCCAGTACTTC
CASRLAGVGEETQYF
>13|TRBV14|few|NA|TRBJ1-1
TGTGCCAGCAGCCGGGGGACATCCCCTGAAGCTTTCTTT
CASSRGTSPEAFF
>14|TRBV6-6|NA|NA|TRBJ2-3
TGTGCCAGCAGTTACGACTCGGTTTCTAGGATGCAGTATTTT
CASSYDSVSRMQYF
>15|TRBV6-5|NA|TRBD1|TRBJ1-1
TGTGCCAGCAGTCAGAGGGACAGGGAGAACACTGAAGCTTTCTTT
CASSQRDRENTEAFF
>17|TRBV2|NA|TRBD2|TRBJ2-5
TGTGCCAGCAGTGAGGGGGTTAGCGGGAGAGGCCAAGAGACCCAGTACTTC
CASSEGVSGRGQETQYF
>11|TRBV28|few|NA|TRBJ1-2
TGTGCCAGCAGCGCTAGGTATGGCTACACCTTC
CASSARYGYTF
>18|TRBV19|few|TRBD1|TRBJ2-6
TGTGCCAGTAGTATTAAACGCAGGGGGAGTGGTGGGGCCAACGTCCTGACTTTC
CASSIKRRGSGGANVLTF
>13|TRBV19|NA|NA|TRBJ2-5
TGTGCCAGTAGTATACACCCCCGGGAGACCCAGTACTTC
CASSIHPRETQYF
>14|TRBV7-2|few|NA|TRBJ1-1
TGTGCCAGCAGCTGGTCGGACAGCCAACCAGGGGCTTTCTTT
CASSWSDSQPGAFF
>13|TRBV18|NA|TRBD1|TRBJ2-5
TGTGCCAGCTCACCATTGGACAGGCAGACCCAGTACTTC
CASSPLDRQTQYF
>19|TRBV19|few|TRBD2|TRBJ2-1
TGTGCCAGTAGGACAGCATACGAGAAATGGGGCGGGAGATTCAATGAGCAGTTCTTC
CASRTAYEKWGGRFNEQFF
>14|TRBV9|few|NA|TRBJ1-2
TGTGCCAGCAGCGTAGCTCCCGACAGCTATGGCTACACCTTC
CASSVAPDSYGYTF
>16|TRBV15|few|NA|TRBJ2-3
TGTGCCACCAGCAGAGATTCGCGGCCTGGCACAGATACGCAGTATTTT
CATSRDSRPGTDTQYF
>16|TRBV28|few|TRBD2|TRBJ2-5
TGTGCCAGCAGTTTAGAGTCAGCGGGAGCCTCAGAGACCCAGTACTTC
CASSLESAGASETQYF